The source of this T cell receptor (beta chain) is a study of post-analysis software for immune sequencing data. Researchers reported that TCR beta cDNA libraries carried unique molecular identifiers. TCRdb passed the PCR reads through MiXCR, listing each CDR3 protein once. This table holds 250,000 to 300,000 distinct CDR3 sequences, around 34% found once. Study results and caveats: Five or six TRBV segments were significantly more frequent in patients than in controls. TRBV5-6, TRBV5-1 and TRBV20-1 were among these segments.

Germline CDR1 SGHRS, CDR2 YFSETQ. The CDR3 extends over 18 amino acids. V was shortened by 0 bases and J by 2 bases, with 18 bases between the two germline ends. As for this clonotype: What it recognizes is unknown. This could be a read error, since a much larger clone is one nucleotide away.

This receptor was obtained from a girl aged 10 to 17 with multiple sclerosis. The sequenced material came from blood. V gene TRBV5-1 combines with J gene TRBJ2-1; D is undetermined. The CDR3: CASSLESLGWETYNEQFF. CDR3 sequence (DNA): TGCGCCAGCAGCTTGGAGAGTTTGGGGTGGGAAACCTACAATGAGCAGTTCTTC.